The following is a T cell receptor (beta chain) sequence with its context. This specimen belongs to a study of blood T cell repertoires in COVID-19. Overall study: Samples taken during acute and convalescent COVID-19 were collected in the United States, Italy and Spain.

The CDR3 sequence is 15 residues long. V shed 4 bases and J shed 10 bases, with 23 bases lying between them. CDR1 is SGHDT and CDR2 is YYEEEE in the germline V gene. Assay: immunoSEQ multiplex PCR; the TCRdb copy retains only in-frame clones and omits some. The sample shows 150,000 to 200,000 clones, roughly 85% of them seen only once. The rearrangement links TRBV5-6 to TRBJ1-1; a weak D match, TRBD1 (6 bases). This TCR was sampled from a human donor with acute or convalescent COVID-19. The donor label of this sample is uncertain. The source material was peripheral blood. The DNA of the CDR3 is TGTGCCAGCAGCCCCTGGACAATGTCGGGGACAATAGCTTTCTTT. This codes for CASSPWTMSGTIAFF.